This is a list of T cell receptor beta chains from one sample in a study of cytomegalovirus exposure and HLA in healthy donors. Clones were read by immunoSEQ multiplex PCR, and TCRdb kept only the in-frame ones, dropping some. The sample holds over 100,000 clones, nearly 90% seen once. Specimen: PBMCs. The receptors shown here come from a young woman in good health and CMV-seronegative. The CDR3 runs from the conserved cysteine through the conserved F or W. D genes are given only for firm matches. Clone size is given for some rows only: seen once, a few or many times, or a class if the clone is expanded.

cdr3_aa: CASSLRTGDNEKLFF
cdr3_nt: TGTGCCAGCAGCCTAAGGACAGGGGATAATGAAAAACTGTTTTTT
d_call: TRBD1
v_call: TRBV7-9
clone_size: .
cdr3_length: 15
j_call: TRBJ1-4

cdr3_aa: CASSPPGHLTEAFF
cdr3_nt: TGTGCCAGCAGCCCTCCCGGACACCTCACTGAAGCTTTCTTT
d_call: .
v_call: TRBV5-4
clone_size: .
cdr3_length: 14
j_call: TRBJ1-1

cdr3_aa: CASSARLAGYNEQFF
cdr3_nt: TGTGCCAGCAGCGCACGACTAGCGGGGTACAATGAGCAGTTCTTC
d_call: TRBD2
v_call: TRBV9
clone_size: .
cdr3_length: 15
j_call: TRBJ2-1

cdr3_aa: CASSLSGVASSEQYF
cdr3_nt: TGTGCCAGCAGCTTATCAGGGGTCGCCTCCAGCGAGCAGTACTTC
d_call: .
v_call: TRBV7-9
clone_size: once
cdr3_length: 15
j_call: TRBJ2-7

cdr3_aa: CASSFVAASPLHF
cdr3_nt: TGTGCCAGCAGCTTTGTGGCCGCATCACCCCTCCACTTT
d_call: .
v_call: TRBV5-4
clone_size: once
cdr3_length: 13
j_call: TRBJ1-6

cdr3_aa: CASSDGRTEAFF
cdr3_nt: TGTGCCAGCAGTGATGGGAGGACTGAAGCTTTCTTT
d_call: .
v_call: TRBV6-1
clone_size: .
cdr3_length: 12
j_call: TRBJ1-1

cdr3_aa: CASSSREAMNTEAFF
cdr3_nt: TGCGCCAGCAGCTCCCGTGAGGCCATGAACACTGAAGCTTTCTTT
d_call: .
v_call: TRBV5-1
clone_size: once
cdr3_length: 15
j_call: TRBJ1-1

cdr3_aa: CASSQDFSSPLHF
cdr3_nt: TGCGCCAGCAGCCAAGATTTCAGTTCACCCCTCCACTTT
d_call: .
v_call: TRBV4-1
clone_size: .
cdr3_length: 13
j_call: TRBJ1-6

cdr3_aa: CASSLQVGQPQHF
cdr3_nt: TGTGCCAGCAGTCTACAGGTTGGGCAGCCCCAGCATTTT
d_call: .
v_call: TRBV6-5
clone_size: few
cdr3_length: 13
j_call: TRBJ1-5

cdr3_aa: CASSRRVSSYEQYF
cdr3_nt: TGTGCCAGCAGCCGACGGGTCAGCTCCTACGAGCAGTACTTC
d_call: .
v_call: TRBV7-2
clone_size: .
cdr3_length: 14
j_call: TRBJ2-7

cdr3_aa: CASSSGRDYARNTIYF
cdr3_nt: TGTGCCAGCAGCTCGGGCCGGGATTACGCCCGAAACACCATATATTTT
d_call: .
v_call: TRBV5-5
clone_size: .
cdr3_length: 16
j_call: TRBJ1-3

cdr3_aa: CASRGGGGQPQHF
cdr3_nt: TGTGCCAGCAGGGGGGGCGGGGGTCAGCCCCAGCATTTT
d_call: .
v_call: TRBV6-1
clone_size: .
cdr3_length: 13
j_call: TRBJ1-5

cdr3_aa: CASSDTVNTEAFF
cdr3_nt: TGTGCCAGTAGTGACACAGTGAACACTGAAGCTTTCTTT
d_call: .
v_call: TRBV19
clone_size: once
cdr3_length: 13
j_call: TRBJ1-1

cdr3_aa: CASGLPRGGVGNSPLHF
cdr3_nt: TGTGCTAGTGGTTTGCCCCGGGGGGGTGTCGGTAATTCACCCCTCCACTTT
d_call: .
v_call: TRBV12-5
clone_size: .
cdr3_length: 17
j_call: TRBJ1-6

cdr3_aa: CASSDRTGGFGYTF
cdr3_nt: TGTGCCAGCAGCGACAGGACAGGGGGCTTTGGCTACACCTTC
d_call: TRBD1
v_call: TRBV11-2
clone_size: .
cdr3_length: 14
j_call: TRBJ1-2

cdr3_aa: CASSPATVNTEAFF
cdr3_nt: TGCGCCAGCAGCCCGGCGACAGTGAACACTGAAGCTTTCTTT
d_call: .
v_call: TRBV5-1
clone_size: .
cdr3_length: 14
j_call: TRBJ1-1

cdr3_aa: CASSRTSGGGYNEQFF
cdr3_nt: TGTGCCAGCAGCCGGACTAGCGGGGGGGGGTACAATGAGCAGTTCTTC
d_call: TRBD2
v_call: TRBV6-6
clone_size: .
cdr3_length: 16
j_call: TRBJ2-1

cdr3_aa: CASALSSGWSTDTQYF
cdr3_nt: TGTGCCAGCGCCTTGTCTTCGGGGTGGTCCACAGATACGCAGTATTTT
d_call: .
v_call: TRBV5-6
clone_size: .
cdr3_length: 16
j_call: TRBJ2-3

cdr3_aa: CASSVRGNTEAFF
cdr3_nt: TGTGCCAGCAGCGTTCGAGGGAACACTGAAGCTTTCTTT
d_call: .
v_call: TRBV9
clone_size: .
cdr3_length: 13
j_call: TRBJ1-1

cdr3_aa: CASSIGDSHTGELFF
cdr3_nt: TGTGCCAGCAGTATTGGGGACAGCCACACCGGGGAGCTGTTTTTT
d_call: TRBD1
v_call: TRBV6-1
clone_size: .
cdr3_length: 15
j_call: TRBJ2-2

cdr3_aa: CASKPGGGLYNEQFF
cdr3_nt: TGTGCCAGCAAACCCGGCGGGGGACTCTACAATGAGCAGTTCTTC
d_call: TRBD2
v_call: TRBV28
clone_size: .
cdr3_length: 15
j_call: TRBJ2-1

cdr3_aa: CASSFWTATKNTEAFF
cdr3_nt: TGTGCCAGCAGTTTTTGGACAGCCACCAAGAACACTGAAGCTTTCTTT
d_call: .
v_call: TRBV6-5
clone_size: .
cdr3_length: 16
j_call: TRBJ1-1

cdr3_aa: CASSVGGGGVQFF
cdr3_nt: TGTGCCAGCAGCGTAGGAGGGGGCGGGGTGCAGTTCTTC
d_call: .
v_call: TRBV9
clone_size: .
cdr3_length: 13
j_call: TRBJ2-1

cdr3_aa: CASSLGQGSEPQHF
cdr3_nt: TGTGCCAGCAGCTTAGGGCAGGGGTCCGAGCCCCAGCATTTT
d_call: .
v_call: TRBV13
clone_size: .
cdr3_length: 14
j_call: TRBJ1-5

cdr3_aa: CASSSTSGGPYNEQFF
cdr3_nt: TGCGCCAGCAGCAGTACTAGCGGGGGGCCATACAATGAGCAGTTCTTC
d_call: TRBD2
v_call: TRBV5-1
clone_size: .
cdr3_length: 16
j_call: TRBJ2-1

cdr3_aa: CASSSRTGDGEQYF
cdr3_nt: TGTGCCAGCAGCTCCCGGACAGGGGATGGAGAGCAGTACTTC
d_call: TRBD1
v_call: TRBV9
clone_size: .
cdr3_length: 14
j_call: TRBJ2-7

cdr3_aa: CASSSASGGKRDTQYF
cdr3_nt: TGTGCCAGCAGCTCAGCTAGCGGGGGCAAAAGGGATACGCAGTATTTT
d_call: TRBD2
v_call: TRBV7-3
clone_size: .
cdr3_length: 16
j_call: TRBJ2-3

cdr3_aa: CASSDGSAGDKNIQYF
cdr3_nt: TGCGCCAGCAGTGATGGGTCAGCGGGGGACAAAAACATTCAGTACTTC
d_call: TRBD2
v_call: TRBV10-1
clone_size: .
cdr3_length: 16
j_call: TRBJ2-4

cdr3_aa: CSVAAFIRQGRREMNTEAFF
cdr3_nt: TGCAGCGTTGCCGCATTCATCCGGCAGGGGAGAAGGGAGATGAACACTGAAGCTTTCTTT
d_call: .
v_call: TRBV29-1
clone_size: .
cdr3_length: 20
j_call: TRBJ1-1

cdr3_aa: CASSVEAGGAGNEQFF
cdr3_nt: TGTGCCAGCAGCGTAGAAGCCGGGGGGGCAGGGAATGAGCAGTTCTTC
d_call: TRBD2
v_call: TRBV9
clone_size: .
cdr3_length: 16
j_call: TRBJ2-1

cdr3_aa: CASAEGLAGGDPFREQYF
cdr3_nt: TGTGCCAGCGCTGAGGGACTAGCGGGGGGGGACCCATTTCGCGAGCAGTACTTC
d_call: TRBD2
v_call: TRBV13
clone_size: .
cdr3_length: 18
j_call: TRBJ2-7

cdr3_aa: CASSQWDRGTDTQYF
cdr3_nt: TGCGCCAGCAGCCAATGGGACAGGGGCACAGATACGCAGTATTTT
d_call: TRBD1
v_call: TRBV4-1
clone_size: .
cdr3_length: 15
j_call: TRBJ2-3

cdr3_aa: CASSYDDMAYEKLFF
cdr3_nt: TGCGCCAGCAGCTATGACGACATGGCCTATGAAAAACTGTTTTTT
d_call: .
v_call: TRBV5-1
clone_size: .
cdr3_length: 15
j_call: TRBJ1-4

cdr3_aa: CASSPIGGGGEQFF
cdr3_nt: TGTGCCAGCAGTCCGATTGGCGGGGGGGGTGAGCAGTTCTTC
d_call: TRBD2
v_call: TRBV25-1
clone_size: .
cdr3_length: 14
j_call: TRBJ2-1

cdr3_aa: CATSIQENTEAFF
cdr3_nt: TGTGCCACCAGCATCCAGGAGAACACTGAAGCTTTCTTT
d_call: .
v_call: TRBV15
clone_size: .
cdr3_length: 13
j_call: TRBJ1-1

cdr3_aa: CATSRDGGLAYEQYF
cdr3_nt: TGTGCCACCAGCAGAGATGGGGGACTAGCGTACGAGCAGTACTTC
d_call: TRBD2
v_call: TRBV15
clone_size: .
cdr3_length: 15
j_call: TRBJ2-7

cdr3_aa: CASSYKYQRMNTEAFF
cdr3_nt: TGTGCCAGCAGTTATAAATATCAGCGGATGAACACTGAAGCTTTCTTT
d_call: .
v_call: TRBV6-5
clone_size: .
cdr3_length: 16
j_call: TRBJ1-1

cdr3_aa: CVGGYLDTEAFF
cdr3_nt: TGTGTTGGCGGTTACTTGGACACTGAAGCTTTCTTT
d_call: .
v_call: TRBV7-9
clone_size: .
cdr3_length: 12
j_call: TRBJ1-1

cdr3_aa: CASSEVLTGSSNEQFF
cdr3_nt: TGTGCCAGCAGCGAAGTTCTGACAGGGAGTTCCAATGAGCAGTTCTTC
d_call: TRBD1
v_call: TRBV9
clone_size: .
cdr3_length: 16
j_call: TRBJ2-1

cdr3_aa: CASSLWRGAYGGNTIYF
cdr3_nt: TGTGCCAGCAGCTTATGGCGGGGGGCGTACGGTGGAAACACCATATATTTT
d_call: .
v_call: TRBV11-2
clone_size: .
cdr3_length: 17
j_call: TRBJ1-3

cdr3_aa: CAIRTQGSRGYTF
cdr3_nt: TGTGCCATCAGGACACAGGGGAGTCGGGGCTACACCTTC
d_call: TRBD1
v_call: TRBV10-3
clone_size: .
cdr3_length: 13
j_call: TRBJ1-2

cdr3_aa: CASSPSSGNTIYF
cdr3_nt: TGTGCCAGCAGCCCGAGCTCTGGAAACACCATATATTTT
d_call: .
v_call: TRBV7-6
clone_size: few
cdr3_length: 13
j_call: TRBJ1-3

cdr3_aa: CASSSPPRRNTEAFF
cdr3_nt: TGTGCCAGCAGCTCCCCCCCGCGGCGGAACACTGAAGCTTTCTTT
d_call: .
v_call: TRBV7-9
clone_size: once
cdr3_length: 15
j_call: TRBJ1-1

cdr3_aa: CASSPGGFGTEAFF
cdr3_nt: TGTGCCAGCAGCCCAGGGGGTTTTGGCACTGAAGCTTTCTTT
d_call: TRBD1
v_call: TRBV7-3
clone_size: .
cdr3_length: 14
j_call: TRBJ1-1

cdr3_aa: CASSLLSQGNTEAFF
cdr3_nt: TGCGCCAGCAGCTTGTTATCACAGGGGAACACTGAAGCTTTCTTT
d_call: .
v_call: TRBV5-1
clone_size: .
cdr3_length: 15
j_call: TRBJ1-1

cdr3_aa: CASGFGVEDPGRSSGNTIYF
cdr3_nt: TGTGCTAGTGGTTTTGGTGTCGAGGACCCAGGGCGTTCCTCTGGAAACACCATATATTTT
d_call: .
v_call: TRBV12-5
clone_size: .
cdr3_length: 20
j_call: TRBJ1-3

cdr3_aa: CASSDRNYGYTF
cdr3_nt: TGTGCCAGCAGCGACAGAAACTATGGCTACACCTTC
d_call: .
v_call: TRBV6-5
clone_size: .
cdr3_length: 12
j_call: TRBJ1-2

cdr3_aa: CAIQGSGNTIYF
cdr3_nt: TGTGCCATTCAGGGAAGTGGAAACACCATATATTTT
d_call: .
v_call: TRBV2
clone_size: .
cdr3_length: 12
j_call: TRBJ1-3

cdr3_aa: CASSVTNSNQPQHF
cdr3_nt: TGTGCCAGCAGTGTTACAAATAGCAATCAGCCCCAGCATTTT
d_call: .
v_call: TRBV27
clone_size: .
cdr3_length: 14
j_call: TRBJ1-5

cdr3_aa: CASSLTGISYNSPLHF
cdr3_nt: TGTGCCAGCAGCCTAACAGGGATCTCCTATAATTCACCCCTCCACTTT
d_call: .
v_call: TRBV5-6
clone_size: .
cdr3_length: 16
j_call: TRBJ1-6

cdr3_aa: CSAGTVNEQYF
cdr3_nt: TGCAGTGCCGGGACAGTCAACGAGCAGTACTTC
d_call: TRBD1
v_call: TRBV20-1
clone_size: .
cdr3_length: 11
j_call: TRBJ2-7

cdr3_aa: CASSGPEEDRPSFYEQYF
cdr3_nt: TGTGCCAGCAGTGGACCAGAGGAGGACCGACCTTCGTTTTACGAGCAGTACTTC
d_call: .
v_call: TRBV6-1
clone_size: .
cdr3_length: 18
j_call: TRBJ2-7

cdr3_aa: CASSYGTGSNEQYF
cdr3_nt: TGTGCCAGCAGTTACGGGACAGGGAGTAACGAGCAGTACTTC
d_call: TRBD1
v_call: TRBV6-5
clone_size: .
cdr3_length: 14
j_call: TRBJ2-7

cdr3_aa: CASSFRSGQSVNEQFF
cdr3_nt: TGTGCCAGCAGCTTCAGAAGCGGACAGTCGGTCAATGAGCAGTTCTTC
d_call: .
v_call: TRBV9
clone_size: .
cdr3_length: 16
j_call: TRBJ2-1

cdr3_aa: CASSFLAGTDTQYF
cdr3_nt: TGCGCCAGCAGCTTCCTAGCGGGCACAGATACGCAGTATTTT
d_call: TRBD2
v_call: TRBV5-1
clone_size: .
cdr3_length: 14
j_call: TRBJ2-3